This T cell receptor beta chain was identified during a study of T cell responses to AZD1222 COVID-19 vaccine. This clone was recorded once. The target antigen is unknown. The V gene lost 6 bases and the J gene lost 9 bases, with 23 bases spanning the gap. The CDR3 is made up of 15 amino acids. Germline loops: CDR1 SNHLY, CDR2 FYNNEI. TCRdb keeps only in-frame clones here, not all; method: immunoSEQ multiplex PCR. The table records 95,000 to 150,000 clones, under 95% of them present only once. General study results and limits: Clonal diversity was possibly underestimated, and the donors were mostly white British, with more females.

The sample consisted of peripheral blood, taken 28 days after the second AZD1222 dose. The chain is built from TRBV2 and TRBJ1-1; D is uncertain. This sequence was found in an adult who received the AZD1222 COVID-19 vaccine. This CDR3 reads CASSPTRTRAIQAFF. The DNA for the CDR3 is TGTGCCAGCAGCCCCACTCGGACTCGGGCGATACAAGCTTTCTTT.